One TCR beta chain is described in this entry. Its antigen remains unidentified. The sample originates from a study of cytomegalovirus exposure and HLA in healthy donors. General study results and limits: 164 TCR beta chains were listed as cytomegalovirus-associated. An Asian-associated ancestry cluster reportedly showed fewer N-insertions than the roughly 600-donor mean in a later analysis. Sequences of the TCR beta chain were said to predict the HLA-A and HLA-B alleles of most subjects accurately.

Primers: 60 Vbeta forward and 13 Jbeta reverse. Authors' data handling: An analysis that came later counted 80 million or so unique TCR beta chains, approximately 9.9 million shared. The assay was immunoSEQ multiplex PCR, and TCRdb's table has in-frame clones only and misses some. V and J calls plus clone size are reproduced from that table; the DNA served to infer D and trimming. The sample lists some 160,000 clones; 70% to 80% were seen once. With 0 bases clipped from V and 11 bases from J, the junction kept 9 bases outside the gene matches. CDR1 and CDR2 (germline): LGHNA, YNFKEQ. CDR3 size: 15 residues.

The sequencing input was PBMCs. V usage is TRBV4-2 and J usage is TRBJ2-5, with 10 bases aligning to TRBD2. The clonotype comes from a woman between 40 and 55 years old in good health and CMV-seronegative. CDR3: CASSQDSSGRWGQYF. The CDR3 coding sequence is TGTGCCAGCAGCCAAGATTCTAGCGGGAGATGGGGGCAGTACTTC.